This T cell receptor (beta chain) comes out of a study of beta chain features in type 1 diabetes. CDR3 length: 11 residues. V gave up 1 base and J gave up 10 bases, with 6 bases separating them. Germline V gene data show CDR1 as SGHTA and CDR2 as FQGNSA. What was sequenced were expressed TCRB transcripts, since all of the isolated RNA had been reverse transcribed. About 3.57 million reads were obtained on average from naive, central memory and regulatory T cell samples. This table comes from immunoSEQ multiplex PCR, and its TCRdb copy is limited to in-frame clones, with some not included. The sample lists 40,000 to 45,000 clones, over 60% occurring once. Comment on this clone: Its antigen remains unknown.

Study-level points and caveats: Over-representation of high TCR-expressing cells was a possible consequence of cDNA sequencing. TCRB CDR3s from Type 1 diabetes patients were moderately but significantly shorter in all four CD4+ subsets.

Sequenced sample: Tregs from blood. V usage is TRBV7-2 and J usage is TRBJ2-3; D is possibly TRBD2 (6 bases). The sequence came from a woman between 18 and 30 years old with type 1 diabetes. DNA of the CDR3: TGTGCCAGCAGCTTAGGGAGGGCGCAGTATTTT. Translation gives CASSLGRAQYF. The variable domain in full, with the rest retrieved from reference TRBV7-2 and TRBJ2-3, is GAGVSQSPSNKVTEKGKDVELRCDPISGHTALYWYRQSLGQGLEFLIYFQGNSAPDKSGLPSDRFSAERTGGSVSTLTIQRTQQEDSAVYLCASSLGRAQYFGPGTRLTVL.